The T cell receptor (beta chain) described here comes from a study of T-cell reconstitution after alpha-beta-depleted transplantation in children. Unique molecular identifiers were incorporated during preparation of the TCRbeta library. TCRdb independently ran MiXCR on the PCR reads; one entry per CDR3 protein. The sample has some 200,000 distinct CDR3 sequences; more than 12% are singletons. V lost 5 bases, J lost 6 bases, and 12 bases lay in between. In germline, CDR1 is SGHRS, CDR2 YFSETQ. This CDR3 has 13 amino acids. There are many counts of this clonotype. This chain uses TRBV5-1 with TRBJ2-1, with D unclear. The source material was PBMCs from the stem cell graft donor, sampled from the stem cell graft. The receptor was derived from a human donor who donated a stem cell graft to a child with acute lymphoblastic leukemia. CDR3 sequence: CASSRRSFNEQFF. CDR3 bases: TGCGCCAGCAGTAGAAGGTCGTTCAATGAGCAGTTCTTC. Complete variable domain (other parts from reference TRBV5-1 and TRBJ2-1): KAGVTQTPRYLIKTRGQQVTLSCSPISGHRSVSWYQQTPGQGLQFLFEYFSETQRNKGNFPGRFSGRQFSNSRSEMNVSTLELGDSALYLCASSRRSFNEQFFGPGTRLTVL.